The subject of this entry is one T cell receptor (beta chain). This clone has only a few counts. Which antigen it targets is not known. Per-base qualities were not stored, and no clone one base away is much larger. The data originate from a study of cytomegalovirus exposure and HLA in healthy donors (dated by TCRdb to the late 2010s). Regarding the study in general: In an earlier analysis of under 600 of the donors, about 270 Gb of sequence data and 90 million to 120 million unique TCR beta sequences from 180 million or so T cells were reported. The study used immunosequencing to profile the T cell repertoires of approximately 640 subjects and linked those repertoires to cytomegalovirus serostatus. Every discovery cohort repertoire had been produced on one sequencing platform. Across around 400 genotyped donors of the cohort, an average of 235,054 unique TCR beta nucleotide sequences per donor were sequenced, and 15% to 20% of those sequences were non-productive. HLA typing covered class I and class II loci at four-digit resolution. An earlier analysis of about 600 of the donors used high-throughput TCR beta sequencing to judge whether each TCR beta V gene segment behaved as functional or pseudogenic. Genome-wide SNP genotypes for about 65% of the roughly 670 donors were used in a later genetic analysis, which treated that subset as a discovery cohort. Along with the approximately 700-subject first cohort, a separate validation cohort of over 90 different subjects was used. An early release that covered 500 to 800 HLA-typed donors contained about 290 gigabases of sequencing data and 65 million to 100 million unique TCR sequences. The study aimed to test whether signatures of past pathogen exposure could be identified by cataloging public T cell receptors. Rather than using new phenotypic data, the later analysis identified candidate immune exposures from TCR beta sequences and from how often those sequences occurred across donors. Alongside the repertoire data, information on donor age, sex, ethnicity and CMV serostatus was compiled. In a later analysis, previously published TCR beta repertoires from 666 donors were re-analyzed and high-resolution HLA genotyping was added so that TCR occurrence patterns could be studied. The study combined high-throughput TCR immunosequencing, statistical association of individual TCRs with disease status, and machine learning to predict cytomegalovirus infection status. Roughly five DR-DQ haplotypes were handled as single units for association and clustering because linkage in the cohort was strong. The number of typed donors differed by locus: about 629-630 for A, B, C, DRB1 and DQB1; roughly 510 for DQA1; 606 for DPA1; and roughly 450 for DPB1. The genetic ancestry cluster associated with self-reported Caucasian donors included approximately 85% of the 300 to 450 genotyped donors. Broad study findings and their caveats: According to a later analysis, parvovirus B19, influenza, CMV and Epstein-Barr virus appeared linked to several top co-occurrence clusters. The authors suggested that the approach could potentially be extended to other disease states and immunological phenotypes. Most TCR sequences were observed very rarely across donors, whereas some public TCRs were present in many individuals. CMV serostatus was the only immune exposure information available for the cohort. In the study, some 160 TCR beta chains were listed as associated with cytomegalovirus. In a later genetic analysis, fewer N-insertions in productive TCRs were reported among donors in an Asian-associated ancestry cluster than the roughly 710-donor mean. In vitro tests confirmed that three of the cytomegalovirus-associated TCR beta chains recognize cytomegalovirus antigens. In a later analysis, the rate of TCR association differed among HLA loci, with DRB1 alleles having the most associated TCRs and HLA-C alleles having the fewest. In a later genetic analysis, a missense DCLRE1C variant was associated with V-gene and J-gene trimming of TCR beta chains, and the association was replicated in an independent cohort. Some IMGT-functional V segments, including TRBV6-2 and TRBV6-3, could not be told apart with the 87-base-pair reads, so those segments were excluded. Because counts were too low, seventeen rarely observed V segments, including chromosome 9 orphons, were excluded from the earlier analysis of around 590 of the donors. Most CMV-associated TCR beta chains appeared to be HLA-restricted in a later analysis, and the HLA associations seemed to be driven largely by CMV exposure. When HLA alleles, especially DR and DQ, strongly co-occurred, TCR associations were difficult to assign to individual alleles. Linkage disequilibrium might explain the correlated functional status among segregating V segments, but an unknown experimental factor could not be excluded. In this cohort, only TCR beta chains were sequenced, and detectable features were limited by the absence of alpha or paired-chain data. The presence/absence analyses assumed that sequencing depth was roughly uniform across donors, and that assumption may not be true. The classifier was reported to diagnose cytomegalovirus status with high specificity and sensitivity in both the original cohort and the validation cohort. Because HLA typing was missing for some donors at each locus, association tests included only the typed subset. A further reported finding was that TCR beta sequences accurately predicted the HLA-A and HLA-B alleles for most subjects in the first cohort. Compared with equally common non-associated chains, HLA-associated TCR beta chains in a later analysis were more clonally expanded and had lower generation probabilities. Specific HLA alleles were associated with 15,000 to 20,000 TCR beta sequences at a false discovery rate of 0.05 in a later analysis. A cluster of highly shared sequence variants was judged likely to represent a technical artifact of the sequencing pipeline. In an earlier analysis of 587 of the donors, most TCR beta V segments appeared in productive rearrangements about 87% or about 30% of the time, broadly matching IMGT annotations.

Receptors were amplified or captured by the immunoSEQ multiplex PCR assay. The multiplex PCR relied on a mix of 60 forward primers for TCR Vbeta segments and 13 reverse primers for TCR Jbeta segments. The CDR3 region of rearranged TCR beta genes was amplified from genomic DNA by a multiplex PCR assay. On the Illumina HiSeq System, the amplified TCR beta libraries were sequenced as 87-base-pair reads. The authors' pipeline ran thus. A later analysis counted some 74 million unique TCR beta chains across the 600 to 850 repertoires, and 10 million to 12 million of these chains were shared by at least two donors. Raw reads were error-corrected and collapsed into unique sequences with a nearest-neighbor algorithm that merged closely related sequences to remove PCR and sequencing errors. V, D and J gene segments were assigned by aligning CDR3 sequences to IMGT reference sequences. For a sequence to be retained, a match of at least six nucleotides was required to both a V gene segment and a J gene segment. A rearrangement was called productive if the CDR3 had no stop codons and remained in frame with V and J, and every other rearrangement was called non-productive. Following IMGT convention, CDR3 was defined as the stretch from the second conserved V-encoded cysteine up to the conserved J-encoded phenylalanine. Sequences without an unambiguous match to a single V gene segment were excluded from the earlier analysis of several hundred of the donors. In an earlier analysis of roughly 500 of the donors, V segments were called functional above 56.7% productive rearrangements and were called segregating when the between-donor standard deviation exceeded 5%. To diagnose cytomegalovirus status from the catalog of TCR beta chain sequences, a statistical classification framework was built. In a later analysis, TCR nucleotide sequences were compared against IMGT/GENE-DB human TR gene sequences so that V and J genes could be assigned. A later analysis assigned CDR3 sequences and most-parsimonious VDJ recombination scenarios with the TCRdist pipeline. In a later analysis, each TCR beta chain was defined by its CDR3 amino acid sequence together with its V-gene family, and reads lacking a unique V-gene family were excluded. As a way to deal with suspected cross-contamination and a sequencing artifact, a later analysis dropped hundreds of nucleotide sequences that were highly shared and had low generation probability. A later analysis calculated a clonal expansion index for each public chain from normalized within-repertoire ranks of inferred template counts. A later analysis computed generation probabilities with a VDJ recombination model fitted to out-of-frame rearrangements, and checked the results against IGoR. In a later analysis, TCR-TCR, TCR-HLA and TCR-CMV co-occurrence was scored with hypergeometric tests, and a repertoire-size bias correction was applied to TCR pairs. In a later analysis, false discovery rates were estimated by permuting HLA or CMV assignments 20 times. In a later analysis, co-occurring TCRs were grouped using DBSCAN, and TCRdist sequence similarity was added for clustering within HLA-allele-positive subsets. For co-occurrence clustering, repertoires with fewer than 30,000 or more than 120,000 public chains were excluded, along with roughly 5 repertoires with anomalous nucleotide sharing. This is the immuneACCESS table as TCRdb keeps it, with only in-frame sequences that have V and J called. A part of the clones is gone; compared with another copy, unresolved V genes explain less than half, and the rest is unexplained. V, J and clone size derive from that table, while D and trimming were established from the DNA sequence. The sample yields tens of thousands of clones; around 84% were counted once. Of the sample, about 2% falls within the top ten clones.

The cohort was made up of 666 healthy bone marrow donors. Cohort members were all nominally healthy when sampled, although unrecorded immune exposures were likely present. The donor was CMV seronegative and belonged to the group of 380 or so seronegative cohort members. Each donor provided a peripheral blood sample, and peripheral blood mononuclear cells were used for TCR beta sequencing. Genomic DNA extraction from the blood cell samples was performed with the Qiagen DNeasy Blood Extraction Kit. Looking up the germline V gene yields CDR1 SGHTA and CDR2 FQGTGA. V sheds 2 bases and J sheds 4 bases, leaving 6 bases between their ends. The CDR3 covers 14 residues, taking in both the cysteine and the phenylalanine. Kept here is only the CDR3 DNA, which spans 42 bases and is read in frame from base 1.

This TCR was sampled from a young man in good health and CMV-seronegative. Here the chain combines TRBV7-3 and TRBJ2-6; the D gene is perhaps TRBD2, on 5 matching bases. Source material: PBMCs. The DNA sequence is TGTGCCAGCAGCTTACGAGGGGGGGCCAACGTCCTGACTTTC. This translates into CASSLRGGANVLTF.